Listed below are T cell receptor beta chains from one sample, sequenced in a study of identifying expanded T cells in peripheral blood. Generated by immunoSEQ multiplex PCR, the TCRdb table keeps only in-frame clones and is missing some. The sample carries about 98,000 clones, approximately 90% recorded once. Input material: blood. The receptors shown here come from a person aged 18 to 70 in good health. Each CDR3 is given with its conserved first and last residue. Each record gives: clone size, D gene, V gene, J gene, CDR3 protein, CDR3 DNA. The D gene is left open where the match is weak. Size tells how often a clone was seen (once, few, many) or the class of an expanded clone, and some rows leave it out.

.	.	TRBV6-1	TRBJ1-5	CASTYEGNRNQPQHF	TGTGCCAGCACCTACGAAGGGAACAGAAATCAGCCCCAGCATTTT
.	TRBD1	TRBV10-1	TRBJ1-6	CASRDSRSYNSPLHF	TGCGCCAGCCGGGACAGCCGCTCCTATAATTCACCCCTCCACTTT
.	.	TRBV6-5	TRBJ1-3	CASSYGADSGNTIYF	TGTGCCAGCAGTTACGGGGCAGACTCTGGAAACACCATATATTTT
.	.	TRBV18	TRBJ1-2	CASSPSEGRLNYGYTF	TGTGCCAGCTCACCGTCAGAGGGACGGCTGAACTATGGCTACACCTTC
.	.	TRBV14	TRBJ1-1	CASSQEGTGITEAFF	TGTGCCAGCAGCCAAGAGGGCACAGGGATCACTGAAGCTTTCTTT
.	TRBD2	TRBV28	TRBJ2-7	CASSSSGLAGSYEQYF	TGTGCCAGCAGTTCATCGGGACTAGCGGGTTCCTACGAGCAGTACTTC
.	.	TRBV7-2	TRBJ1-1	CASSLVYAAGAFF	TGTGCCAGCAGCTTAGTCTACGCCGCCGGCGCTTTCTTT
.	TRBD1	TRBV28	TRBJ1-2	CASSFPGGIGYGYTF	TGTGCCAGCAGTTTCCCAGGGGGCATTGGTTATGGCTACACCTTC
.	.	TRBV7-3	TRBJ1-1	CASSLGPLNTEAFF	TGTGCCAGCAGCCTCGGACCGCTGAACACTGAAGCTTTCTTT
.	.	TRBV5-1	TRBJ1-4	CASSLGQTTNEKLFF	TGCGCCAGCAGCTTGGGACAGACAACTAATGAAAAACTGTTTTTT
.	.	TRBV5-4	TRBJ2-1	CASSLLLGAYNEQFF	TGTGCCAGCAGCTTGTTATTAGGGGCCTACAATGAGCAGTTCTTC
once	.	TRBV5-5	TRBJ1-6	CASSLDTGGNSPLHF	TGTGCCAGCAGCTTGGACACAGGAGGTAATTCACCCCTCCACTTT
once	TRBD1	TRBV19	TRBJ2-4	CASSSRDRVGKNIQYF	TGTGCCAGTAGTTCCAGGGACAGGGTAGGCAAAAACATTCAGTACTTC
.	.	TRBV5-4	TRBJ1-2	CASRLSRDGRIPFYGYTF	TGTGCCAGCAGATTATCCAGGGACGGACGCATTCCCTTCTATGGCTACACCTTC
.	TRBD1	TRBV13	TRBJ1-1	CASSLANRGAEAFF	TGTGCCAGCAGCTTAGCCAACAGGGGGGCTGAAGCTTTCTTT
.	.	TRBV1	TRBJ2-7	CTSSQEFQGGTATYEQYF	TGCACCAGCAGCCAAGAATTCCAGGGCGGGACAGCGACCTACGAGCAGTACTTC
.	TRBD2	TRBV30	TRBJ2-7	CAWSSLAGIYEQYF	TGTGCCTGGAGTTCACTAGCGGGAATCTACGAGCAGTACTTC
.	.	TRBV9	TRBJ1-3	CASSAQALSGNTIYF	TGTGCCAGCAGCGCCCAGGCTCTCTCTGGAAACACCATATATTTT
.	TRBD2	TRBV14	TRBJ2-3	CASSQDPAGVSTDTQYF	TGTGCCAGCAGCCAAGATCCAGCGGGGGTTAGCACAGATACGCAGTATTTT
many	.	TRBV7-8	TRBJ1-1	CASSPTGGSTEAFF	TGTGCCAGCAGCCCTACTGGGGGATCCACTGAAGCTTTCTTT